A single sample is the source of the 2 T cell receptor beta chains below, sequenced in a study of blood T cell repertoires in COVID-19 (dated by TCRdb to the early 2020s). Receptor amplification or capture employed the immunoSEQ multiplex PCR assay. Imported from immuneACCESS, the table was reduced by TCRdb to in-frame sequences with V and J called. These copies leave out some clones; in studies compared against another copy, an unresolved V gene accounts for under half, and the cause of the remainder is not known. The sample yields hundreds of thousands of clones; more than 75% were counted once. Together, the top ten hold around 2.1% of the sample. Sequencing was performed on peripheral blood. The source is a woman aged 30 to 39 who had recovered from COVID-19.

This chain links TRBV6-5 with TRBJ1-5; TRBD1 is a possible D gene (6 bases). The germline V gene has CDR1 MNHEY and CDR2 SVGAGI. This CDR3 comprises 14 residues. Between the trimmed V and J ends, which lost 4 bases and 7 bases, there was a span of 14 bases. CDR3 bases: TGTGCCAGCAGTTCAGTCAGGGGCCACCAGCCCCAGCATTTT. Protein: CASSSVRGHQPQHF.

J is TRBJ2-5 and V is TRBV28; TRBD2 matches at 8 bases. Germline lookup yields CDR1 MDHEN and CDR2 SYDVKM. The V segment lost 6 bases and the J segment 5 bases; nucleotides outside the gene matches: 11. The CDR3 extends over 15 amino acids. The DNA of the CDR3 is TGTGCCAGCAGGTCCGGGACTAGAGGTTTGGAGACCCAGTACTTC. Amino acids: CASRSGTRGLETQYF.